These 8 T cell receptor beta chains were sequenced from one sample in a study of post-analysis software for immune sequencing data. Their antigens remain unidentified. Study results and caveats: TRBV segments more frequent in patients than in controls numbered a few and included TRBV5-6, TRBV5-1 and TRBV20-1.

The authors incorporated unique molecular identifiers into the TCR beta cDNA libraries. TCRdb re-analysed the PCR reads in MiXCR, keeping a single row per CDR3 protein. The sample records fewer than 850,000 distinct CDR3 sequences, less than 35% being singletons. Sequencing used blood. Receptors were obtained from a girl aged 10-17 years with multiple sclerosis.

This clonotype showed up just a few times. The chain links TRBV19 to TRBJ1-1; no clear D gene. CDR3 size: 12 residues. The V and J ends lost 3 bases and 3 bases respectively, with 5 bases between them. The germline V gene has CDR1 LNHDA and CDR2 SQIVND (reference sequence). The CDR3 reads CASSMRDTEAFF. In DNA, the CDR3 is TGTGCCAGTAGTATGAGGGACACTGAAGCTTTCTTT.

This clonotype was picked up a small number of times. CDR3 region: CASSPEVSAFF. In DNA form, the CDR3 reads TGTGCCAGCAGCCCTGAGGTATCGGCTTTCTTT. The V and J genes are TRBV7-8 and TRBJ1-1; no firm D call. Germline V lookup: CDR1 SGHVS, CDR2 FQNEAQ. The CDR3 contains 11 residues. The ends were cut back, 5 bases at V and 11 bases at J, with 12 bases in the middle.

This rearrangement joins TRBV3-1 to TRBJ2-4; the D gene is possibly TRBD2 (6 bases). The CDR3 runs 14 residues. Deletions cut 3 bases from V and 6 bases from J, with 12 bases between. The germline CDR1 and CDR2 sequences are LGHDT and YNNKEL (reference sequence). CDR3 region: CASSQRGARNIQYF. As DNA, the CDR3 is TGTGCCAGCAGCCAGCGCGGGGCCCGAAACATTCAGTACTTC.

This sequence joins TRBV7-2 and TRBJ2-7; D remains unclear. Germline lookup yields CDR1 SGHTA and CDR2 FQGNSA. Trimming stripped 2 bases from V and 0 bases from J, with 8 bases between. CDR3 length: 14 residues. CDR3 nucleotide sequence: TGTGCCAGCAGCTTAATCATCAACTCCTACGAGCAGTACTTC. Its translation: CASSLIINSYEQYF.

Only a few counts were recorded for this clonotype. This rearrangement joins TRBV11-2 to TRBJ2-1; TRBD2 aligns across 8 bases. This CDR3 has 16 residues. V lost 3 bases to trimming and J lost 2 bases; unmatched junction nucleotides: 6. The germline CDR1 and CDR2 sequences are SGHAT and FQNNGV. The CDR3 loop reads CASSLDWRGAYNEQFF. CDR3 DNA sequence: TGTGCCAGCAGCTTGGACTGGCGGGGGGCCTACAATGAGCAGTTCTTC.

The chain combines TRBV20-1 with TRBJ2-3; TRBD1 agrees at 7 bases. CDR1 and CDR2 from the germline V gene are DFQATT and SNEGSKA (reference sequence). CDR3 length: 15 residues. The ends lost 4 bases at V and 0 bases at J; junction bases unmatched: 7. The CDR3 is CSAKEDRVSTDTQYF. The CDR3 DNA reads TGCAGTGCTAAAGAAGACAGGGTCAGCACAGATACGCAGTATTTT.

CDR3 DNA sequence: TGCAGCGTTGAAGATCGGGGAACGTACGGGCAGTTCTTC. It is translated as CSVEDRGTYGQFF. V and J are TRBV29-1 and TRBJ2-1, with D maybe TRBD2 (5 bases). Germline V gene sequence: CDR1 SQVTM, CDR2 ANQGSEA. The V and J ends lost 0 bases and 12 bases respectively, with 15 bases between them. The CDR3 covers 13 residues.

This clonotype occurred a few times. The rearrangement joins TRBV4-1 to TRBJ1-4, with TRBD1 matching over 8 bases. CDR3 length equals 14 residues. Trimming at V came to 1 base and at J to 7 bases, leaving 2 bases not matched to a gene. Germline V gives CDR1 MGHRA, CDR2 YSYEKL. This CDR3 is CASSQVTGVEKLFF. The CDR3 DNA reads as TGCGCCAGCAGCCAAGTGACAGGGGTTGAAAAACTGTTTTTT.